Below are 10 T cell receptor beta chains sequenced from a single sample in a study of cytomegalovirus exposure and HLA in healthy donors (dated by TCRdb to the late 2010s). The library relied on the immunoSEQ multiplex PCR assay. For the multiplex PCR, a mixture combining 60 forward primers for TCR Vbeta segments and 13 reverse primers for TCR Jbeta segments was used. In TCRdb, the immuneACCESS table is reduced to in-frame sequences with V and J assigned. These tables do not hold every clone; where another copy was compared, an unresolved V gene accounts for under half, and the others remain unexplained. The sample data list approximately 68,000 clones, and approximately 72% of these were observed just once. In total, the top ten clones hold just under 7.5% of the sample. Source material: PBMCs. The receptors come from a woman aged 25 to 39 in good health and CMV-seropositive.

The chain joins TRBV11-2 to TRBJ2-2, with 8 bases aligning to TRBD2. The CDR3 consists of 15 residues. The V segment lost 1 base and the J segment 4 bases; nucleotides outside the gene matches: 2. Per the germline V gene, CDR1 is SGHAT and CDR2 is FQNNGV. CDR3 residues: CASSLAGGRTGELFF. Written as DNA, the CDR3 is TGTGCCAGCAGCTTAGCGGGAGGGCGCACCGGGGAGCTGTTTTTT.

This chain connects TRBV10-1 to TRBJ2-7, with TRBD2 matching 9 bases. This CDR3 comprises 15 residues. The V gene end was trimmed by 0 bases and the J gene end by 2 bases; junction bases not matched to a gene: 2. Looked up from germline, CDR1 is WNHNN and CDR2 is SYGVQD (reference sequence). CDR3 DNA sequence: TGCGCCAGCAGTGAGTCAGTAGCGGGAGCCTACGAGCAGTACTTC. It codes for CASSESVAGAYEQYF.

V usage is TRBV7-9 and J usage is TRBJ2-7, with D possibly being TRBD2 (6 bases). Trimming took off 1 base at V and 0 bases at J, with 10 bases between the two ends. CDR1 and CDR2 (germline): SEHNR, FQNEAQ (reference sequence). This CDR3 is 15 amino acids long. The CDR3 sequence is CASSLDGRGSYEQYF. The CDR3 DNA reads TGTGCCAGCAGCTTAGACGGGAGAGGCTCCTACGAGCAGTACTTC.

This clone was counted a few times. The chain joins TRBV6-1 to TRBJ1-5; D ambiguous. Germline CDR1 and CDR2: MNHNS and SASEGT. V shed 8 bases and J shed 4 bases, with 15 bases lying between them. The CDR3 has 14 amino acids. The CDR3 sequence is CASEGGLGNQPQHF. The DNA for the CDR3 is TGTGCCAGCGAGGGAGGGCTTGGTAATCAGCCCCAGCATTTT.

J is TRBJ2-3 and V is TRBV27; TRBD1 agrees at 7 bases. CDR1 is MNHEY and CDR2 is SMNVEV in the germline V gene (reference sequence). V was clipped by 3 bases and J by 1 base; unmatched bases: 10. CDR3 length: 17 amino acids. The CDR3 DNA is TGTGCCAGCAGTTTTTATACAGGGGCCGGTGGCACAGATACGCAGTATTTT. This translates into CASSFYTGAGGTDTQYF.

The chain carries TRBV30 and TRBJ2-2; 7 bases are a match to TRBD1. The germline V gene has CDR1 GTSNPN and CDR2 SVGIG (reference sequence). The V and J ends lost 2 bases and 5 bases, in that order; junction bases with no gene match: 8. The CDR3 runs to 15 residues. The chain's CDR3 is CAWSQGDFETGELFF. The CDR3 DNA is TGTGCCTGGAGTCAGGGGGATTTTGAAACCGGGGAGCTGTTTTTT. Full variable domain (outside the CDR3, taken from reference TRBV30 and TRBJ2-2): SQTIHQWPATLVQPVGSPLSLECTVEGTSNPNLYWYRQAAGRGLQLLFYSVGIGQISSEVPQNLSASRPQDRQFILSSKKLLLSDSGFYLCAWSQGDFETGELFFGEGSRLTVL.

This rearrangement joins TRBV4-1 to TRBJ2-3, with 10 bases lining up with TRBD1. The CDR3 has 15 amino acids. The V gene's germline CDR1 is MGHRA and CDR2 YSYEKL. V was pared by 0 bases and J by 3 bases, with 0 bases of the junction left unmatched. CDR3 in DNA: TGCGCCAGCAGCCAAGAGGGACAGGGGACAGATACGCAGTATTTT. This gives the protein CASSQEGQGTDTQYF.

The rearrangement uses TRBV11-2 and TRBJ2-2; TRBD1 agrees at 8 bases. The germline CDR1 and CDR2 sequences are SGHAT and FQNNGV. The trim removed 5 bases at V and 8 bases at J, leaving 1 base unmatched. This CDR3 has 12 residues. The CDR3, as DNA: TGTGCCAGCAGCAGGACAGGGGGGGAGCTGTTTTTT. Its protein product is CASSRTGGELFF.

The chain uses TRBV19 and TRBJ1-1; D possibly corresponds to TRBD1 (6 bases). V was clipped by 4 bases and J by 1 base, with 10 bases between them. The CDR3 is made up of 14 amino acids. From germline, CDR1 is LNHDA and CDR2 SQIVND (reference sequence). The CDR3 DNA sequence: TGTGCCAGTAGTACCAGGGGTGGGAACACTGAAGCTTTCTTT. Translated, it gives CASSTRGGNTEAFF.

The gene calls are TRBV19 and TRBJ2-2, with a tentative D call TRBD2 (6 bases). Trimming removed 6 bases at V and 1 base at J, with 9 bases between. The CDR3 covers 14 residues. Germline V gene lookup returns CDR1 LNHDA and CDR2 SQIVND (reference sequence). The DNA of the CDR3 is TGTGCCAGTAGCCCGGGACTGAACACCGGGGAGCTGTTTTTT. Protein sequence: CASSPGLNTGELFF.